The clone carrying this T cell receptor (beta chain) was counted ten times or more. The data derive from a study of blood T cells in healthy people across ages. Per the germline V gene, CDR1 is SGHRS and CDR2 is YFSETQ. The CDR3 runs 12 residues. Trimming took off 4 bases at V and 10 bases at J, with 12 bases between the two ends. In each sample, at least 6 million PBMCs were isolated. The second PCR ran about 6 to 12 cycles with a sample-barcoded 5' primer and J-beta primers. Each cDNA molecule, via a template-switch adaptor with 12 random nucleotides, was tagged. MiXCR, applied by TCRdb to the 5' RACE reads, yields one record per CDR3 protein. The repertoire includes hundreds of thousands of distinct CDR3 sequences, 40% to 65% of them detected once, and about 14% sits in the top ten.

The chain couples TRBV5-1 to TRBJ2-1; maybe TRBD2 (5 bases). Sequencing used blood. This receptor was obtained from a woman older than 75 in good health. The CDR3 sequence: CASSNDGLEQFF. In DNA, the CDR3 is TGCGCCAGCAGCAACGACGGACTCGAGCAGTTCTTC.